What follows are 24 T cell receptor beta chains derived from one specimen sequenced in a study of Graves' ophthalmopathy and Graves' hyperthyroidism. Amplified material comprised TCR beta CDR3 regions derived from RNA transcripts. HTBI-primed first-round RT-PCR preceded second-round multiplex PCR. TCRdb fed the multiplex PCR reads into MiXCR, producing one record per CDR3 protein. Of approximately 160,000 distinct CDR3 sequences listed, more than 30% are singletons. Sequencing was done on a sample of peripheral blood. The receptor set was obtained from a woman in her forties with Graves' ophthalmopathy.

This clonotype was seen many times. V is TRBV6-5 and J is TRBJ1-1, with 9 bases fitting TRBD1. The ends lost 2 bases at V and 2 bases at J; junction bases unmatched: 6. Germline values: CDR1 MNHEY, CDR2 SVGAGI. The CDR3 has 16 residues. The CDR3 DNA reads TGTGCCAGCAGTTACCCCACAGGGGGCGGTAACACTGAAGCTTTCTTT. Its protein is CASSYPTGGGNTEAFF.

This clonotype was observed at least ten times. The rearrangement uses TRBV7-2 and TRBJ2-7, with D unresolved. Between the trimmed V and J ends, which lost 3 bases and 4 bases, there was a span of 13 bases. The germline CDR1 and CDR2 sequences are SGHTA and FQGNSA. CDR3 size: 14 residues. DNA for the CDR3: TGTGCCAGCAGCTTGAACAGTTATTCTTACGAGCAGTACTTC. Its translation is CASSLNSYSYEQYF.

The table lists this clonotype with many counts. This sequence joins TRBV19 and TRBJ1-1; no definite D call. The CDR3 consists of 12 residues. The V gene lost 4 bases and the J gene lost 1 base, with 4 bases spanning the gap. Germline assignment: CDR1 LNHDA and CDR2 SQIVND (reference sequence). CDR3 loop: CASSKENTEAFF. CDR3 coding DNA: TGTGCCAGTAGTAAAGAGAACACTGAAGCTTTCTTT.

Many counts were recorded for this clonotype. The rearrangement uses TRBV19 and TRBJ2-7; 7 bases are shared with TRBD1. The CDR3 is 15 residues long. Trimming removed 7 bases from V and 2 bases from J; junction bases left unmatched: 11. The germline CDR1 and CDR2 sequences are LNHDA and SQIVND (reference sequence). This chain's CDR3 is CASTPAWDRPYEQYF. CDR3 DNA sequence: TGTGCCAGTACCCCCGCTTGGGACAGACCCTACGAGCAGTACTTC.

V is TRBV6-1 and J is TRBJ2-7, with D possibly TRBD1 on 6 matching bases. The CDR3 spans 16 residues. CDR1 is MNHNS and CDR2 is SASEGT in the germline V gene. Trimming took off 5 bases at V and 6 bases at J, with 23 bases between the two ends. CDR3 region: CASSPFRFWGQREQYF. For the CDR3, the DNA is TGTGCCAGCAGTCCATTCCGCTTTTGGGGGCAACGCGAGCAGTACTTC.

The chain recombines TRBV7-3 with TRBJ2-7, with TRBD2 as a possible D gene (5 bases). The CDR3 totals 13 residues. Trimming removed 2 bases from V and 6 bases from J, with 11 bases in between. CDR1 and CDR2 (germline): SGHTA, FQGTGA. The CDR3 DNA follows: TGTGCCAGCAGCTTATTTCGGGATGGCGAGCAGTACTTC. It translates to CASSLFRDGEQYF. Complete variable domain (other parts from reference TRBV7-3 and TRBJ2-7): GAGVSQTPSNKVTEKGKYVELRCDPISGHTALYWYRQSLGQGPEFLIYFQGTGAADDSGLPNDRFFAVRPEGSVSTLKIQRTERGDSAVYLCASSLFRDGEQYFGPGTRLTVT.

The chain recombines TRBV28 with TRBJ2-5; D is possibly TRBD1 (5 bases). The germline V gene has CDR1 MDHEN and CDR2 SYDVKM. V gave up 2 bases and J gave up 2 bases, with 12 bases separating them. The CDR3 has 15 residues. The CDR3 sequence is CASSLGSTGQETQYF. The CDR3 coding sequence is TGTGCCAGCAGTTTAGGATCAACAGGACAAGAGACCCAGTACTTC.

This clonotype has ten or more counts. The rearrangement joins TRBV12-3 or TRBV12-4 to TRBJ1-2; D not certain. The CDR3 runs 13 residues. V lost 2 bases and J lost 2, with 6 bases in between. The CDR3: CASSLTRNYGYTF. The CDR3 DNA follows: TGTGCCAGCAGTTTAACTAGAAACTATGGCTACACCTTC.

Ten or more counts support this clonotype. The rearrangement joins TRBV28 to TRBJ2-5; 9 bases align to TRBD2. Germline values: CDR1 MDHEN, CDR2 SYDVKM. This CDR3 is built from 16 residues. V trimming: 3 bases; J trimming: 7 bases; junction bases outside the gene matches: 12. The CDR3 DNA follows: TGTGCCAGCAGTTTCCCAAGATTGGCGGGAGGGCGGACCCAGTACTTC. This translates into CASSFPRLAGGRTQYF.

This clonotype came up many times. The chain joins TRBV6-5 to TRBJ2-4; D unclear. V lost 9 bases, J lost 0 bases, and 9 bases lay in between. The V gene's germline CDR1 is MNHEY and CDR2 SVGAGI. CDR3 size: 13 residues. CDR3 residues: CASTGIAKNIQYF. The CDR3 DNA reads as TGTGCCAGTACCGGAATAGCCAAAAACATTCAGTACTTC.

The J gene is TRBJ1-5, the V gene TRBV27; D gene unclear. The CDR3 has 15 residues. The V and J ends lost 3 bases and 9 bases respectively, with 18 bases between them. Germline V lookup: CDR1 MNHEY, CDR2 SMNVEV (reference sequence). CDR3 bases: TGTGCCAGCAGTTTCTCCTCCTACGCCCCTGGGCCCCAGCATTTT. The encoded protein is CASSFSSYAPGPQHF.

This clonotype was seen many times. The chain has TRBV27 and TRBJ1-2; 8 nucleotides align to TRBD1. The CDR3 loop spans 13 amino acids. Germline CDR1 and CDR2: MNHEY and SMNVEV (reference sequence). V shed 5 bases and J 7 bases; nucleotides not matched to a gene: 6. This CDR3 reads CASSLIGQGGYTF. CDR3 nucleotide sequence: TGTGCCAGCAGTCTAATAGGACAGGGTGGCTACACCTTC.

The V and J genes are TRBV13 and TRBJ2-1, with 12 positions matching TRBD2. CDR3 length: 13 amino acids. The trim removed 5 bases at V and 14 bases at J, leaving 7 bases unmatched. CDR1 is PRHDT and CDR2 is FYEKMQ in the germline V gene (reference sequence). As DNA, the CDR3 is TGTGCCAGCAGCAGACTAGCGGGAGAGAGTAAGTTCTTC. This sequence encodes CASSRLAGESKFF.

As regards this clonotype: The junction shows a germline mismatch at one end, possibly a read error. CDR3 sequence (DNA): TGTACCAGCACCTCCCTAGCGGGAGAATCCTACGAGCAGTACTTC. Translated: CTSTSLAGESYEQYF. The chain links TRBV6-2 or TRBV6-3 to TRBJ2-7; TRBD2 aligns across 10 bases. This CDR3 spans 15 amino acids. The germline V gene encodes CDR1 MNHEY and CDR2 SVGEGT.

This clonotype was seen ten or more times. The V and J genes are TRBV6-5 and TRBJ1-2; 7 bases are a match to TRBD1. V shed 2 bases and J 8 bases; nucleotides not matched to a gene: 14. CDR3 length: 16 residues. In germline, CDR1 is MNHEY, CDR2 SVGAGI. CDR3 DNA: TGTGCCAGCAGTTACCTCCCCGGGACAGACGTCGGAGGCTACACCTTC. It yields the protein CASSYLPGTDVGGYTF.

This clonotype was seen at least ten times. The V and J genes are TRBV4-3 and TRBJ1-1; D not certain. Looked up from germline, CDR1 is LGHNA and CDR2 is YSLEER. Trimming left V 4 bases short and J 6 bases short, with 9 bases between. The CDR3 sequence is 12 residues long. This CDR3 is CASSRGISEAFF. The CDR3 coding sequence is TGCGCCAGCAGCCGTGGTATTTCTGAAGCTTTCTTT.

There are many counts of this clonotype. The gene calls are TRBV5-5 and TRBJ1-1; D is possibly TRBD1 (6 bases). CDR3 length: 16 amino acids. Germline-derived CDR1 and CDR2 are SGHKS and YYEKEE (reference sequence). The V end was cut by 0 bases, the J end by 1 base, with 13 bases between. The chain's CDR3 is CASSLGEGVRNTEAFF. CDR3 coding DNA: TGTGCCAGCAGCTTGGGTGAGGGGGTGAGGAACACTGAAGCTTTCTTT.

At least ten counts were recorded for this clonotype. The V call is TRBV7-6, the J call TRBJ2-7; the D is unclear. CDR1 is SGHVS and CDR2 is FNYEAQ in the germline V gene. V was pared by 1 base and J by 3 bases, with 10 bases between. This CDR3 spans 14 amino acids. This CDR3 reads CASSLGDWVYEQYF. CDR3 bases: TGTGCCAGCAGCTTAGGAGACTGGGTCTACGAGCAGTACTTC.

V gene TRBV12-3 or TRBV12-4 combines with J gene TRBJ1-3; TRBD1 aligns across 9 bases. This CDR3 spans 16 amino acids. V was pared by 5 bases and J by 1 base, with 6 bases of the junction left unmatched. Here the CDR3 DNA reads TGTGCCAGCAGTAGAGGACAGGGGCCATCTGGAAACACCATATATTTT. The encoded protein is CASSRGQGPSGNTIYF.

This clonotype was detected only a few times. This chain's CDR3 is CASNSGAGELFF. The CDR3 coding sequence is TGTGCCAGTAATTCAGGGGCCGGGGAGCTGTTTTTT. The gene calls are TRBV19 and TRBJ2-2, with D perhaps TRBD1 (6 bases). Germline CDR1 and CDR2: LNHDA and SQIVND (reference sequence). The V and J ends lost 7 bases and 6 bases respectively, with 9 bases between them. The CDR3 extends over 12 amino acids.

This clonotype has ten or more counts. The gene calls are TRBV12-3 or TRBV12-4 and TRBJ2-2, with D hard to call. The CDR3 is 13 amino acids. V lost 5 bases and J 1 base, leaving 5 bases between the germline ends. The CDR3 DNA reads TGTGCCAGCAGTAAACAGAACACCGGGGAGCTGTTTTTT. Its protein is CASSKQNTGELFF.

This clonotype was seen ten or more times. The CDR3 DNA is TGTGCCAGCAGGTTCCGGACTAGCTTTTACGAGCAGTACTTC. This sequence encodes CASRFRTSFYEQYF. The chain has TRBV27 and TRBJ2-7; 8 nucleotides agree with TRBD2. The V gene end was trimmed by 6 bases and the J gene end by 4 bases; junction bases not matched to a gene: 8. The CDR3 has 14 residues. Germline CDR1 and CDR2: MNHEY and SMNVEV (reference sequence).

Many counts were recorded for this clonotype. The chain links TRBV6-1 to TRBJ1-2, with 7 bases that match TRBD1. V shed 2 bases, J shed 0 bases, and the junction held 9 bases outside the gene matches. Germline V lookup: CDR1 MNHNS, CDR2 SASEGT. The CDR3 covers 17 residues. DNA for the CDR3: TGTGCCAGCAGTGAAAAGATCGGGGACAGAGCTAACTATGGCTACACCTTC. Translating gives CASSEKIGDRANYGYTF.

This clonotype was recorded many times. V and J are TRBV19 and TRBJ2-5, with TRBD2 as a possible D gene (6 bases). V was trimmed by 10 bases and J by 9 bases, leaving 12 bases between them. Germline-derived CDR1 and CDR2 are LNHDA and SQIVND (reference sequence). CDR3 length: 10 residues. For the CDR3, the DNA is TGTGCCACTGAAGGGGAGGCCCAGTACTTC. The encoded protein is CATEGEAQYF.